A selection of T cell receptor beta chains follows, all from one sample in a study of long-term antiretroviral therapy in people with HIV. Measured with immunoSEQ multiplex PCR; TCRdb has only the in-frame clones, and not every one. The sample includes 42,000 or so clones, about 85% of them seen just once. This material consisted of unsorted PBMCs, taken 3.1 years after starting antiretroviral therapy. The receptors derive from a woman aged 45-59 years with HIV. Both conserved end residues are part of each CDR3. A D gene is named only where the DNA matches it firmly. Rows may omit the clone size; those that give it use once, few, many or a size class.

. TRBD1 TRBJ2-1 TRBV18 TGTGCCAGCTCACCACTCAAAACAGGGGGCTCCTACAATGAGCAGTTCTTC CASSPLKTGGSYNEQFF
. . TRBJ1-3 TRBV21-1 TGTGCCAGCGAAGCGGCAGGGGTTTTCTCTGGAAACACCATATATTTT CASEAAGVFSGNTIYF
. TRBD1 TRBJ1-2 TRBV27 TGTGCCAGCAGTAAGGGACAGATTAACTATGGCTACACCTTC CASSKGQINYGYTF
. . TRBJ1-1 TRBV19 TGTGCCAGTAGTATACAGGGTAGGACGGGAAGGCGATCTGAAGCTTTCTTT CASSIQGRTGRRSEAFF
. . TRBJ2-7 TRBV7-3 TGTGCCAGCAGCCCCGCGCCCCTGAGCTACGAGCAGTACTTC CASSPAPLSYEQYF
. TRBD2 TRBJ2-5 TRBV7-9 TGTGCCAGCAGCGAAGTTGGGGGGACTAGCGGGGGGCAAGAGACCCAGTACTTC CASSEVGGTSGGQETQYF
. TRBD1 TRBJ1-2 TRBV6-1 TGTGCCAGCAGCCCTCGGGACAGCTATGGCTACACCTTC CASSPRDSYGYTF
. TRBD1 TRBJ1-5 TRBV29-1 TGCAGCGCAACGACAGGGGCTGCCAATCAGCCCCAGCATTTT CSATTGAANQPQHF
. . TRBJ2-3 TRBV5-8 TGTGCCAGCAGCCGAGGCCCAACAGATACGCAGTATTTT CASSRGPTDTQYF
. . TRBJ2-2 TRBV9 TGTGCCAGCAGCGTAAAGAGCGGGGAGCTGTTTTTT CASSVKSGELFF
. TRBD1 TRBJ1-2 TRBV11-2 TGTGCCAGCAGCCCGACGACAGGGATGGACTATGGCTACACCTTC CASSPTTGMDYGYTF
. TRBD1 TRBJ1-4 TRBV27 TGTGCCAGTGCGGACAGGTTTAATGAAAAACTGTTTTTT CASADRFNEKLFF
once . TRBJ1-4 TRBV5-6 TGTGCCAGCAGCTCGCAGGGGTATGAAAAACTGTTTTTT CASSSQGYEKLFF
. . TRBJ2-6 TRBV9 TGTGCCAGCAGCGTAGGTAGCAGATCCTCTGGGGCCAACGTCCTGACTTTC CASSVGSRSSGANVLTF
. . TRBJ1-3 TRBV18 TGTGCCAGCTCACCGGCCAATTCTGGAAACACCATATATTTT CASSPANSGNTIYF
. . TRBJ2-7 TRBV6-5 TGTGCCAGCAGTTTAACCACAGGGCGGGAGTACGAGCAGTACTTC CASSLTTGREYEQYF